This TCR beta chain emerged from a study of shared clonotypes between healthy human individuals. For the study at large: Plates per donor: three CD4 naive, three CD4 memory, two CD8 naive, one CD8 memory.

Study-level points and caveats: Generation probability values for non-shared clonotypes were lower than those for clonotypes shared by all four donors.

Naive CD8 cells comprised CD45RO-negative, CCR7-positively selected cells, excluding terminally differentiated effector memory CD45RA+ cells. Per the germline V gene, CDR1 is MNHEY and CDR2 is SMNVEV (reference sequence). This CDR3 contains 16 residues. The V and J ends lost 5 bases and 6 bases, in that order; junction bases with no gene match: 13. As for this clone: No antigen is known for it.

Libraries were prepared by immunoSEQ multiplex PCR; TCRdb keeps only in-frame clonotypes and omits some of them. This sample has about 2,200,000 clones, with 93% found just once. Sequenced: naive CD8+ T cells from PBMCs. The V call is TRBV27, the J call TRBJ2-7; TRBD2 matches 10 bases. This receptor was taken from a man between 18 and 35 years old in good health. Some clones in this sample may be carry-over from other donors' samples. CDR3 protein: CASSGAGGPFYGEQYF. The CDR3, as DNA: TGTGCCAGCAGTGGAGCGGGAGGGCCCTTCTATGGCGAGCAGTACTTC.